This TCR beta chain was obtained from a study of T cell clonality in common variable immunodeficiency. Findings and caveats of the study: CVID patient heterogeneity limited repertoire-clinical complication correlations. Common variable immunodeficiency TCR beta sequences reportedly had fewer deletions and N-nucleotide insertions.

This clone was observed at least ten times. Antigen unknown. The CDR3 is cut off 3 residues early in the read; its end comes from the germline J gene. This CDR3 is built from 16 residues. Germline V gives CDR1 LGHNT, CDR2 FRNRAP. V shed 0 bases, J shed 3 bases, and the junction held 7 bases outside the gene matches. Sequenced by immunoSEQ multiplex PCR; TCRdb stores in-frame clones only, minus some. Singletons are absent from the sample, which has 35,000 to 55,000 clones. The rearrangement uses TRBV12-5 and TRBJ1-2; 7 positions match TRBD1. Input material: peripheral blood mononuclear cells. The clonotype originates from a person between 18 and 75 years old in good health. CDR3 DNA (partial): TGTGCTAGTGGTTTGGTACTCACAGGGGTGGACTATGGC. Translated: CASGLVLTGVDYG. The full-length CDR3 reads as CASGLVLTGVDYGYTF.